These 24 T cell receptor beta chains came from one sample sequenced in a study of control samples from healthy donors and cancer patients. TCRdb's copy holds only in-frame clones and misses some; the assay was immunoSEQ multiplex PCR. The table lists around 180,000 clones, 85% to 95% of them singletons. The material sequenced was blood. These receptors all come from a woman younger than 30 in good health.

The chain couples TRBV7-9 to TRBJ1-2; 10 positions match TRBD1. Germline CDR1 is SEHNR and CDR2 is FQNEAQ (reference sequence). V lost 6 bases, J lost 5 bases, and 6 bases stayed unmatched. The CDR3 is 14 amino acids. Written as DNA, the CDR3 is TGTGCCAGCAGTTCGTGGGGACAGGGGTATGGCTACACCTTC. It yields the protein CASSSWGQGYGYTF. The whole variable domain, remainder taken from reference TRBV7-9 and TRBJ1-2, is DTGVSQNPRHKITKRGQNVTFRCDPISEHNRLYWYRQTLGQGPEFLTYFQNEAQLEKSRLLSDRFSAERPKGSFSTLEIQRTEQGDSAMYLCASSSWGQGYGYTFGSGTRLTVV.

CDR3 coding DNA: TGCGCCAGCAGTGAGTCGGCGGGGGGCGGCGAGCAGTACTTC. It is translated as CASSESAGGGEQYF. The chain links TRBV10-1 to TRBJ2-7, with TRBD2 matching over 8 bases. The CDR3 has 14 residues. Losses at the gene ends were 0 bases for V and 6 bases for J; bases not matched to a gene: 4. Germline CDR1 and CDR2: WNHNN and SYGVQD (reference sequence).

The V call is TRBV5-1, the J call TRBJ2-2, with 13 bases fitting TRBD2. Germline V gene data show CDR1 as SGHRS and CDR2 as YFSETQ. V lost 5 bases to trimming and J lost 0 bases; unmatched junction nucleotides: 1. CDR3 length equals 16 residues. DNA for the CDR3: TGCGCCAGCAGAACTAGCGGGAGGGCGAACACCGGGGAGCTGTTTTTT. Amino acid sequence: CASRTSGRANTGELFF.

This chain uses TRBV28 with TRBJ2-1; 10 positions match TRBD1. This CDR3 has 17 amino acids. With V trimmed by 8 bases and J by 0 bases, 10 bases remained unmatched. The germline V gene encodes CDR1 MDHEN and CDR2 SYDVKM. The CDR3 loop reads CASHSKTGGSSYNEQFF. The CDR3 DNA reads TGTGCCAGCCATTCTAAGACAGGGGGCAGCTCCTACAATGAGCAGTTCTTC.

The V call is TRBV28, the J call TRBJ1-4; 8 bases fit TRBD1. CDR1 and CDR2 from the germline V gene are MDHEN and SYDVKM. Trimming removed 2 bases from V and 0 bases from J; junction bases left unmatched: 2. This CDR3 contains 16 residues. CDR3 sequence: CASSLQGASTNEKLFF. The CDR3 DNA follows: TGTGCCAGCAGTTTACAGGGGGCCTCAACTAATGAAAAACTGTTTTTT.

The chain recombines TRBV28 with TRBJ1-5, with 12 bases aligning to TRBD1. Germline loops: CDR1 MDHEN, CDR2 SYDVKM. Trimming cost V 6 bases and J 6 bases; bases outside gene matches: 9. The CDR3 has 16 amino acids. The CDR3 protein is CASRPGQGARSQPQHF. CDR3 in DNA: TGTGCCAGCAGACCGGGACAGGGGGCGCGTAGTCAGCCCCAGCATTTT.

V gene TRBV5-4 combines with J gene TRBJ2-5; the match to TRBD2 covers 12 bases. This CDR3 has 16 residues. Germline CDR1 is SGHNT and CDR2 is YYREEE (reference sequence). V shed 3 bases, J shed 2 bases, and the junction held 5 bases outside the gene matches. The CDR3 nucleotides are TGTGCCAGCAGCTCTACTAGCGGGAGGTCGCAAGAGACCCAGTACTTC. It codes for CASSSTSGRSQETQYF.

V and J are TRBV6-6 and TRBJ2-7; 7 bases match TRBD1. This CDR3 contains 15 residues. Germline V gene data show CDR1 as MNHNY and CDR2 as SVGAGI (reference sequence). With V trimmed by 4 bases and J by 1 base, 7 bases remained unmatched. The CDR3 loop reads CASSFLTGHSYEQYF. The CDR3 DNA reads as TGTGCCAGCAGTTTCCTGACAGGGCATTCCTACGAGCAGTACTTC.

This chain connects TRBV19 to TRBJ2-1, with a weak D call TRBD1 (6 bases). The CDR3 is 17 residues long. CDR1 is LNHDA and CDR2 is SQIVND in the germline V gene (reference sequence). Trimming pared 5 bases from V and 3 bases from J, leaving 20 bases between. CDR3 protein: CASSSRRTEKDYNEQFF. CDR3 coding DNA: TGTGCCAGTAGTTCCCGGCGGACAGAGAAGGACTACAATGAGCAGTTCTTC.

This chain links TRBV11-3 with TRBJ1-2; D is undetermined. V was trimmed by 3 bases and J by 0 bases, leaving 11 bases between them. This CDR3 contains 15 residues. Germline lookup yields CDR1 SGHNT and CDR2 YENEEA. For the CDR3, the DNA is TGTGCCAGCAGCTTGAAAAGTGGAGCTAACTATGGCTACACCTTC. Translation gives CASSLKSGANYGYTF. The whole variable domain, filled in from reference TRBV11-3 and TRBJ1-2, reads EAGVVQSPRYKIIEKKQPVAFWCNPISGHNTLYWYLQNLGQGPELLIRYENEEAVDDSQLPKDRFSAERLKGVDSTLKIQPAELGDSAVYLCASSLKSGANYGYTFGSGTRLTVV.

The chain carries TRBV7-3 and TRBJ1-1; perhaps TRBD1 as D (5 bases). The V and J ends lost 0 bases and 4 bases respectively, with 9 bases between them. The CDR3 sequence is 14 residues long. Germline V gene sequence: CDR1 SGHTA, CDR2 FQGTGA. CDR3 in DNA: TGTGCCAGCAGCTTAACAGGGGTGATCACTGAAGCTTTCTTT. Protein: CASSLTGVITEAFF. The full variable domain, its missing parts supplied by reference TRBV7-3 and TRBJ1-1, is GAGVSQTPSNKVTEKGKYVELRCDPISGHTALYWYRQSLGQGPEFLIYFQGTGAADDSGLPNDRFFAVRPEGSVSTLKIQRTERGDSAVYLCASSLTGVITEAFFGQGTRLTVV.

This rearrangement joins TRBV7-9 to TRBJ1-6, with unresolved D. Germline CDR1 SEHNR, CDR2 FQNEAQ (reference sequence). Between the trimmed V and J ends, which lost 0 bases and 11 bases, there was a span of 11 bases. The CDR3 is made up of 14 amino acids. CDR3 nucleotide sequence: TGTGCCAGCAGCTTAGCAGGGTCGGGAGCACCCCTCCACTTT. This encodes CASSLAGSGAPLHF.

This chain uses TRBV12-3 or TRBV12-4 with TRBJ2-2; a possible D gene is TRBD1 (5 bases). The CDR3 runs to 13 residues. V lost 7 bases to trimming and J lost 1 base, with 7 bases between them. CDR3: CASNDRNTGELFF. For the CDR3, the DNA is TGTGCCAGCAACGACAGGAACACCGGGGAGCTGTTTTTT.

The rearrangement uses TRBV29-1 and TRBJ1-2, with 11 bases aligning to TRBD1. With V trimmed by 2 bases and J by 8 bases, 1 base remained unmatched. The CDR3 is made up of 12 amino acids. CDR1 and CDR2 (germline): SQVTM, ANQGSEA. The CDR3 DNA sequence: TGCAGCGTTGAATGGACAGGGGGCGGCTACACCTTC. As protein: CSVEWTGGGYTF.

The chain joins TRBV29-1 to TRBJ1-1, with D perhaps TRBD1 (5 bases). This CDR3 has 13 residues. The germline V gene encodes CDR1 SQVTM and CDR2 ANQGSEA. V shed 7 bases and J shed 4 bases, with 16 bases lying between them. The DNA of the CDR3 is TGCAGCGCTCTCCGGGGGGGTGGCACTGAAGCTTTCTTT. It translates to CSALRGGGTEAFF.

V is TRBV6-2 or TRBV6-3 and J is TRBJ1-3, with D hard to call. The germline gives CDR1 MNHEY, CDR2 SVGEGT. V dropped 0 bases and J dropped 0 bases, with 9 bases sitting between them. The CDR3 has 16 residues. Here the CDR3 reads CASSYSVRDSGNTIYF. CDR3 sequence (DNA): TGTGCCAGCAGTTACTCGGTCCGGGACTCTGGAAACACCATATATTTT.

The J gene is TRBJ1-2, the V gene TRBV5-1; tentatively, D is TRBD1 (5 bases). The V gene lost 0 bases and the J gene lost 2 bases, with 8 bases spanning the gap. The CDR3 covers 14 residues. CDR1 SGHRS and CDR2 YFSETQ come from the germline V gene. For the CDR3, the DNA is TGCGCCAGCAGCTTGGTAGGGGCAAACTATGGCTACACCTTC. The encoded protein is CASSLVGANYGYTF.

A word on this clone: The junction departs from germline at one end; a sequencing error may be responsible. V is TRBV3-1 (or the pseudogene TRBV3-2) and J is TRBJ2-4; 7 nucleotides match TRBD1. The CDR3 has 10 residues. Germline V CDR1 and CDR2: LGHDT, YNNKEL (reference sequence). CDR3 sequence (DNA): TGTGCCAGCAGCCAAGTAAGACAGGGCTTC. The encoded protein is CASSQVRQGF.

The sample holds one count of this clone. This chain links TRBV4-3 with TRBJ1-5; D might be TRBD1 (6 bases). The CDR3 is made up of 16 amino acids. Per the germline V gene, CDR1 is LGHNA and CDR2 is YSLEER. Trimming shortened V by 0 bases and J by 5 bases, and 14 bases separated the two germline ends. The CDR3 bases are TGCGCCAGCAGCCAAGAATTCGGGGGCGGTCATCAGCCCCAGCATTTT. Translated: CASSQEFGGGHQPQHF.

In this sample, this clone turned up once. The V gene is TRBV20-1, the J gene TRBJ2-1; D may be TRBD2 (6 bases). V gave up 1 base and J gave up 11 bases, with 9 bases separating them. Germline CDR1 is DFQATT and CDR2 is SNEGSKA (reference sequence). The CDR3 extends over 11 amino acids. CDR3 nucleotide sequence: TGCAGTGCTAGAGCCGGACTAAAGCAGTTCTTC. Translating it yields CSARAGLKQFF.

The chain is built from TRBV27 and TRBJ2-1, with 7 bases lining up with TRBD2. The CDR3 has 12 amino acids. CDR1 and CDR2 (germline): MNHEY, SMNVEV (reference sequence). The junction had 5 bases not matched to a gene; V was cut back by 5 bases and J by 10 bases. CDR3 bases: TGTGCCAGCAGTGGGGGGGTAGGCGAGCAGTTCTTC. As protein: CASSGGVGEQFF.

This clone was seen only once. This CDR3 is also generated by other DNA sequences in the sample. The J gene is TRBJ2-7, the V gene TRBV7-2; D gene unclear. Per the germline V gene, CDR1 is SGHTA and CDR2 is FQGNSA. The V and J ends lost 2 bases and 3 bases respectively, with 5 bases between them. The CDR3 length is 12 residues. The chain's CDR3 is CASSLTSYEQYF. The CDR3 nucleotides are TGTGCCAGCAGCTTAACCAGCTACGAGCAGTACTTC.

The chain recombines TRBV20-1 with TRBJ2-1; D unclear. CDR3 length: 11 amino acids. Germline V lookup: CDR1 DFQATT, CDR2 SNEGSKA (reference sequence). V shed 7 bases and J shed 0 bases, with 4 bases lying between them. DNA for the CDR3: TGCAGTGAAAGCTCCTACAATGAGCAGTTCTTC. It yields the protein CSESSYNEQFF.

This chain uses TRBV10-2 with TRBJ2-3; no definite D call. This CDR3 comprises 13 residues. V lost 4 bases and J 3 bases, leaving 8 bases between the germline ends. CDR1 and CDR2 (germline): WSHSY, SAAADI. The CDR3 loop is CASSGSGTDTQYF. CDR3 bases: TGCGCCAGCAGTGGTTCTGGGACAGATACGCAGTATTTT.